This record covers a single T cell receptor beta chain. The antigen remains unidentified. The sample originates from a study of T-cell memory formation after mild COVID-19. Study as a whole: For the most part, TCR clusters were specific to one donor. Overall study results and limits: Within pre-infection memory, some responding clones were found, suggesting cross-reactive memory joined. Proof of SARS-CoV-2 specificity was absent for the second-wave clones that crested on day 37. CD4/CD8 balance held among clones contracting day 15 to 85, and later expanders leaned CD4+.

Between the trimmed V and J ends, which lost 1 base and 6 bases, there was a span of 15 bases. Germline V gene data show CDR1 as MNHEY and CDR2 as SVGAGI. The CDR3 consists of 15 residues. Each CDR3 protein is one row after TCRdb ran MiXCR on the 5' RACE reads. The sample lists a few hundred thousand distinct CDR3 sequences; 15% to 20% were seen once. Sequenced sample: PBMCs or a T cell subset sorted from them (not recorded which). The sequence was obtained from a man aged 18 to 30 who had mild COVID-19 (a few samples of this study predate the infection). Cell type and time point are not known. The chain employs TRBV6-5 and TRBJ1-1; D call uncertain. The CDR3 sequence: CASSYWSQVGAEAFF. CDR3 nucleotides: TGTGCCAGCAGTTACTGGTCGCAGGTCGGCGCTGAAGCTTTCTTT.